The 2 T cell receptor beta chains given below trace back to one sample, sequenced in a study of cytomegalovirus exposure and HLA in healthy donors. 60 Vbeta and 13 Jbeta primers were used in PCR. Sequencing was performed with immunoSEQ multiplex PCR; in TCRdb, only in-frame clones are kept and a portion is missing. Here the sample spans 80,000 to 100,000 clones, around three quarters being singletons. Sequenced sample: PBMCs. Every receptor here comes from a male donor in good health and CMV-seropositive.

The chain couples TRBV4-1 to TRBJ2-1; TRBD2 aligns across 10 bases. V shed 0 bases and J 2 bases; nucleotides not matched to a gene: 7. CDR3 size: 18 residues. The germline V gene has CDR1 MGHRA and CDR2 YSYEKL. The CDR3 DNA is TGCGCCAGCAGCCAAGAACCATGGACTAGCGGTGCCTACAATGAGCAGTTCTTC. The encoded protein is CASSQEPWTSGAYNEQFF.

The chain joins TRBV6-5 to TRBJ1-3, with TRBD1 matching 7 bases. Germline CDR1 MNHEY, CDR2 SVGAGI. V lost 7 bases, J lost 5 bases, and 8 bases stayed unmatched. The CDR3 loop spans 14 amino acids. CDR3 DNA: TGTGCCAGCACGCCGGGACAGCCACGAAACACCATATATTTT. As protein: CASTPGQPRNTIYF.